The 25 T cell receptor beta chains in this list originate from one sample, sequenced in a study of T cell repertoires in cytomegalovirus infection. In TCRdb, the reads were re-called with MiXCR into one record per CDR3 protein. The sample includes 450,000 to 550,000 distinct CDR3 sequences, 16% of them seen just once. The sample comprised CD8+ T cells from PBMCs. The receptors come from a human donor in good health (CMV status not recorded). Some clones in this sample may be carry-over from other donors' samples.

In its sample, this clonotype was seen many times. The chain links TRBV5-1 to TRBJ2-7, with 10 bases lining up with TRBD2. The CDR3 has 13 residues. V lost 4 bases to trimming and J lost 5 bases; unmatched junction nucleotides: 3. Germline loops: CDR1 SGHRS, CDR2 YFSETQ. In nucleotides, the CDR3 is TGCGCCAGCAGCAGCGGGAGGGACGACGAGCAGTACTTC. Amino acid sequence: CASSSGRDDEQYF. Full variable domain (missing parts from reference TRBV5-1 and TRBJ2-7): KAGVTQTPRYLIKTRGQQVTLSCSPISGHRSVSWYQQTPGQGLQFLFEYFSETQRNKGNFPGRFSGRQFSNSRSEMNVSTLELGDSALYLCASSSGRDDEQYFGPGTRLTVT.

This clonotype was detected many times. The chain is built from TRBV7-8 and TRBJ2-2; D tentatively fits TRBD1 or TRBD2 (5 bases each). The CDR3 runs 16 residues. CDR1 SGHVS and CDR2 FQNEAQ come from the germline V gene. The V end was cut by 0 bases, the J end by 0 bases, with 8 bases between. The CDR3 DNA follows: TGTGCCAGCAGCTTAGCTCAGGGACCGAACACCGGGGAGCTGTTTTTT. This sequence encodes CASSLAQGPNTGELFF.

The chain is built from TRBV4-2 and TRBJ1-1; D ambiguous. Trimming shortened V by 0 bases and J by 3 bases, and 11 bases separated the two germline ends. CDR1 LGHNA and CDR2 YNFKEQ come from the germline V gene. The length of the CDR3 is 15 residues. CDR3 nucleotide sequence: TGTGCCAGCAGCCAAGAAGCTGGTGCGGACACTGAAGCTTTCTTT. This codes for CASSQEAGADTEAFF.

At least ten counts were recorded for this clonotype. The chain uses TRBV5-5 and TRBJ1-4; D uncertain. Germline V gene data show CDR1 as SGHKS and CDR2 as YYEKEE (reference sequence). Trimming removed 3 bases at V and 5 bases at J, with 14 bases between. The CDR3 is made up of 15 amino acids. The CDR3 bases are TGTGCCAGCAGCTCGAGGACGGTCCGGAATGAAAAACTGTTTTTT. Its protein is CASSSRTVRNEKLFF.

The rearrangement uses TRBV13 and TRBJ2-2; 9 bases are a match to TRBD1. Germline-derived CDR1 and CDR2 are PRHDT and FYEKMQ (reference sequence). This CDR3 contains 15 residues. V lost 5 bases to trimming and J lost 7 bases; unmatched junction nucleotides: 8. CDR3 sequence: CASSGDREQIGELFF. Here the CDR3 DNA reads TGTGCCAGCAGCGGGGACAGGGAGCAGATCGGGGAGCTGTTTTTT.

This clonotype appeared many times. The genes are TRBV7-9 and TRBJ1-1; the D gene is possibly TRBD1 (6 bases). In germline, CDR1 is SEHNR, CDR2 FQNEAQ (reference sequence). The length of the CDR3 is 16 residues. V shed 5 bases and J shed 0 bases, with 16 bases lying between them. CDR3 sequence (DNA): TGTGCCAGCAGCCCTGGTAGGGGGGCCCTGAACACTGAAGCTTTCTTT. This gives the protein CASSPGRGALNTEAFF.

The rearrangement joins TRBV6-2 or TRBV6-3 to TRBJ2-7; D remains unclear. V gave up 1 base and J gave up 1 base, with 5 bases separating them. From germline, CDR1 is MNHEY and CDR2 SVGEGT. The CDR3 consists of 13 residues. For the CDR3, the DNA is TGTGCCAGCAGTTACTATGAATCCTACGAGCAGTACTTC. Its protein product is CASSYYESYEQYF.

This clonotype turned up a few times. CDR3: CATRRTGNTGELFF. For the CDR3, the DNA is TGTGCCACCAGGCGGACAGGGAACACCGGGGAGCTGTTTTTT. The chain joins TRBV19 to TRBJ2-2; TRBD1 agrees at 7 bases. The CDR3 extends over 14 amino acids. V was clipped by 10 bases and J by 1 base; unmatched bases: 6. Germline assignment: CDR1 LNHDA and CDR2 SQIVND (reference sequence).

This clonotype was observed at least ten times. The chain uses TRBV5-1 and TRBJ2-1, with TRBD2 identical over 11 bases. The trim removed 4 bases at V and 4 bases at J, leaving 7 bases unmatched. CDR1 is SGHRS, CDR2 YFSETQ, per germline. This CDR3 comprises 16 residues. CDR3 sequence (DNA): TGCGCCAGCAGCCCTAGGACTAGCGGGCCTTACAATGAGCAGTTCTTC. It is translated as CASSPRTSGPYNEQFF.

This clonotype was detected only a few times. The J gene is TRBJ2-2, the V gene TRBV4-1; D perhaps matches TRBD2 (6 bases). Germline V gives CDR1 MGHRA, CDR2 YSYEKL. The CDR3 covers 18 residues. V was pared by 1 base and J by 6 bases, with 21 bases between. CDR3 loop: CASSQGLRERPLPGELFF. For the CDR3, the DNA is TGCGCCAGCAGCCAAGGTCTACGGGAGAGACCTCTACCCGGGGAGCTGTTTTTT.

The CDR3 DNA follows: TGCAGTGCTATTGGGCAGATCTCCTACGAGCAGTACTTC. This codes for CSAIGQISYEQYF. The V and J genes are TRBV20-1 and TRBJ2-7; D ambiguous. Between the trimmed V and J ends, which lost 4 bases and 0 bases, there was a span of 10 bases. Germline V CDR1 and CDR2: DFQATT, SNEGSKA (reference sequence). The CDR3 is made up of 13 amino acids.

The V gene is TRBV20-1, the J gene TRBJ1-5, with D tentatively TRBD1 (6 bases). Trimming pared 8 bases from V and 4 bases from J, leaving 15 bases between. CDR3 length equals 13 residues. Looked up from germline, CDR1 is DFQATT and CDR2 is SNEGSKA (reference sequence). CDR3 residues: CSPDEGGNQPQHF. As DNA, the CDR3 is TGCAGTCCTGACGAAGGGGGAAATCAGCCCCAGCATTTT.

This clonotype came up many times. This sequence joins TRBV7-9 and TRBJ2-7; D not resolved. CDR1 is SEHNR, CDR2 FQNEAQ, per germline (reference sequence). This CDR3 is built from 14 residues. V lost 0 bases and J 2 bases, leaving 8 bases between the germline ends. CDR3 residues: CASSLAGSPYEQYF. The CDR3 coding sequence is TGTGCCAGCAGCTTAGCGGGGTCCCCCTACGAGCAGTACTTC.

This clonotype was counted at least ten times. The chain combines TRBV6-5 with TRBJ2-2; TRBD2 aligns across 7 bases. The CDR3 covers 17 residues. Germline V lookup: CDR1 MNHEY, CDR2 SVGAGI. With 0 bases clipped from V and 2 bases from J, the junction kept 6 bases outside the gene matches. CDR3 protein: CASSYSRGTINTGELFF. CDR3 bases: TGTGCCAGCAGTTACTCGCGGGGGACTATAAACACCGGGGAGCTGTTTTTT.

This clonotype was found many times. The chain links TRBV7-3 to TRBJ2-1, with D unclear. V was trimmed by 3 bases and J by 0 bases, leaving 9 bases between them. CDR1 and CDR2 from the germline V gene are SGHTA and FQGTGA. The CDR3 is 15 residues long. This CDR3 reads CASSLEQSSYNEQFF. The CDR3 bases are TGTGCCAGCAGCTTGGAACAGAGCTCCTACAATGAGCAGTTCTTC.

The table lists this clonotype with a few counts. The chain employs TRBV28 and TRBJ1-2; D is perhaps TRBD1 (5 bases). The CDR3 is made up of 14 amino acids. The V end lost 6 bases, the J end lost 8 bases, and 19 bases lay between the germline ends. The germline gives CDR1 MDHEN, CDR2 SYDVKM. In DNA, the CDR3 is TGTGCCAGCAGACCGGGACGCCAATCGGAGGGCTACACCTTC. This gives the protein CASRPGRQSEGYTF.

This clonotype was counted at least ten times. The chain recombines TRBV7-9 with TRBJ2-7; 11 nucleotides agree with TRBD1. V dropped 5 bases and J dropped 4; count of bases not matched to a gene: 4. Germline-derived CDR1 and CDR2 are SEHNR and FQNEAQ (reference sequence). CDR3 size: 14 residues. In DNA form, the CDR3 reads TGTGCCAGCAGCGAGGGACAGGGGGGATACGAGCAGTACTTC. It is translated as CASSEGQGGYEQYF.

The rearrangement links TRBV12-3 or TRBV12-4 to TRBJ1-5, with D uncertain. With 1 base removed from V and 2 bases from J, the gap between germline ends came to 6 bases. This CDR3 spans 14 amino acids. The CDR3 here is CASSLDLGNQPQHF. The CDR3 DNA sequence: TGTGCCAGCAGTTTAGATTTGGGCAATCAGCCCCAGCATTTT.

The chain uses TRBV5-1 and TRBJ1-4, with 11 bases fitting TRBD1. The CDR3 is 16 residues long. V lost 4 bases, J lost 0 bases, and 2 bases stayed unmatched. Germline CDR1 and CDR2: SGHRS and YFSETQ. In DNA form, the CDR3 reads TGCGCCAGCAGCGGGACAGGGGGTGCAACTAATGAAAAACTGTTTTTT. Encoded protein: CASSGTGGATNEKLFF.

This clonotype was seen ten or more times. DNA for the CDR3: TGTGCCAGCAGTTTGGGACAGGGGGCGAATGGCTACACCTTC. Translated: CASSLGQGANGYTF. V is TRBV12-3 or TRBV12-4 and J is TRBJ1-2, with 12 bases that match TRBD1. The CDR3 loop spans 14 amino acids. The V and J ends lost 3 bases and 6 bases, in that order; junction bases with no gene match: 2.

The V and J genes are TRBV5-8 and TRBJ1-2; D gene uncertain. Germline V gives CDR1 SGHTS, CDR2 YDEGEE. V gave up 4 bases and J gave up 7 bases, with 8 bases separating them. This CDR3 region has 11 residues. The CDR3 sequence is CASSPYFGYTF. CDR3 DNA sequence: TGTGCCAGCAGCCCTTACTTTGGCTACACCTTC.

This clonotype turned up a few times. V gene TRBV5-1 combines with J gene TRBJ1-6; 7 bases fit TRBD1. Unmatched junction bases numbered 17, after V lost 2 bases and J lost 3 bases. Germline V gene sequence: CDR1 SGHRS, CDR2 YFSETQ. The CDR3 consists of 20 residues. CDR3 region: CASSFDSRQGRDYYNSPLHF. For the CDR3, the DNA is TGCGCCAGCAGCTTTGATTCGAGACAGGGAAGAGACTACTATAATTCACCCCTCCACTTT.

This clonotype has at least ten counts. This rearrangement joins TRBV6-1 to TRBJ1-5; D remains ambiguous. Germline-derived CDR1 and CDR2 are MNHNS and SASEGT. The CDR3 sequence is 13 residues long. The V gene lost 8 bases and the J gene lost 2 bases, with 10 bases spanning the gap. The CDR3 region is CASRRGGNQPQHF. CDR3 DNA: TGTGCCAGCCGCCGAGGCGGCAATCAGCCCCAGCATTTT.

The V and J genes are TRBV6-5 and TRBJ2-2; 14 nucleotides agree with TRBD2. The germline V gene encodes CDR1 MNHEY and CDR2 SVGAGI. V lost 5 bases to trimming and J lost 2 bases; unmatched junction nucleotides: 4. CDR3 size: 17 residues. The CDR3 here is CASSGLAGGLNTGELFF. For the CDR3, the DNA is TGTGCCAGCAGTGGACTAGCGGGGGGTCTTAACACCGGGGAGCTGTTTTTT.

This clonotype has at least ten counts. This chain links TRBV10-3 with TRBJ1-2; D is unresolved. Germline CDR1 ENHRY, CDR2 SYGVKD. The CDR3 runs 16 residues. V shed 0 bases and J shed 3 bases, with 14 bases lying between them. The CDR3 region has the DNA TGTGCCATCAGTGAGTCCCTGGAATTGGGTTACTATGGCTACACCTTC. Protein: CAISESLELGYYGYTF.